This entry is about one T cell receptor (beta chain). Time point of the sample: after trial treatment. Treatment denoted: LDRT plus nivolumab, ipilimumab, low-dose cyclophosphamide and aspirin (RACIN trial). Eligible patients had advanced solid tumors lacking tumor-infiltrating lymphocytes. Both TCRalpha and TCRbeta chains were reverse transcribed with V-gene-specific primers. Using a constant-region primer together with a V-primer adapter, TCRs were subjected to around 20 PCR cycles of amplification. TCRdb reprocessed the reads via MiXCR and lists one record per CDR3 protein. The table includes under 110,000 distinct CDR3 sequences, 20% detected once. This sample stems from a study of low-dose radiotherapy and immunotherapy resistance in tumors. Study as a whole: Intravenously given cyclophosphamide 200 mg/m2 followed a two-week schedule that placed each dose one day before radiation and immunotherapy. Patients received 300 mg of oral aspirin each day across four cycles, commencing on cycle 1 day 1.

From germline, CDR1 is LNHDA and CDR2 SQIVND (reference sequence). The CDR3 loop spans 14 amino acids. V was trimmed by 8 bases and J by 3 bases, leaving 15 bases between them. The sequenced sample was PBMCs, obtained after low-dose radiotherapy plus immunotherapy. The receptor was derived from a male donor with prostate cancer. This chain links TRBV19 with TRBJ2-3, with D perhaps TRBD2 (5 bases). In nucleotides, the CDR3 is TGTGCCAGTTGGACTCCTGGCCTAACAGATACGCAGTATTTT. Protein product: CASWTPGLTDTQYF.